A single T cell receptor beta chain is shown here with its context. Its antigen is not identified. TCRdb analysed the RT-PCR reads with MiXCR anew, one entry per CDR3 protein. This repertoire shows 150,000 or so distinct CDR3 sequences, around 10% found once; its top ten account for around 33%. The sample originates from a study of response to subunit inactivated influenza vaccine. Study-wide results and caveats: The authors suggested that every seasonal influenza vaccination recruits few new T cells.

Trimming removed 4 bases from V and 2 bases from J, with 6 bases in between. The CDR3 has 13 residues. Germline-derived CDR1 and CDR2 are LGHDT and YNNKEL (reference sequence). This sequence joins TRBV3-1 and TRBJ2-1, with D hard to call. This material consisted of CD8+ T cells sorted from PBMCs, taken roughly 24 months after vaccination. This clonotype was sampled from a man between 50 and 75 years old who received an inactivated influenza vaccine. CDR3 in DNA: TGTGCCAGCAGCCTTAGTCCCTACAATGAGCAGTTCTTC. It encodes CASSLSPYNEQFF.